The 2 T cell receptor beta chains presented below share a single source sample, sequenced in a study of T-cell memory formation after mild COVID-19. TCRdb reanalysed the 5' RACE reads using MiXCR and keeps one entry per CDR3 protein. The sample shows 140,000 or so distinct CDR3 sequences, over 15% of them seen only once. Source material: PBMCs or a T cell subset sorted from them (not recorded which). These receptors were taken from an adult woman who had mild COVID-19 (a few samples of this study predate the infection). Cell type and time point are not known.

The chain employs TRBV19 and TRBJ2-3, with TRBD2 matching 13 bases. From germline, CDR1 is LNHDA and CDR2 SQIVND (reference sequence). The V gene end was trimmed by 5 bases and the J gene end by 2 bases; junction bases not matched to a gene: 4. The CDR3 runs to 16 residues. This chain's CDR3 is CASSLGLAGITDTQYF. The CDR3 DNA reads TGTGCCAGTAGTCTGGGACTAGCGGGAATCACAGATACGCAGTATTTT. Full variable domain (outside the CDR3, taken from reference TRBV19 and TRBJ2-3): DGGITQSPKYLFRKEGQNVTLSCEQNLNHDAMYWYRQDPGQGLRLIYYSQIVNDFQKGDIAEGYSVSREKKESFPLTVTSAQKNPTAFYLCASSLGLAGITDTQYFGPGTRLTVL.

Many counts were recorded for this clonotype. CDR3 sequence reads: CSARDPGGYGYTF. As DNA, the CDR3 is TGCAGTGCTAGAGATCCCGGCGGCTATGGCTACACCTTC. The chain employs TRBV20-1 and TRBJ1-2; D uncertain. Between the trimmed V and J ends, which lost 0 bases and 4 bases, there was a span of 9 bases. The length of the CDR3 is 13 residues. Germline V gene lookup returns CDR1 DFQATT and CDR2 SNEGSKA (reference sequence).